The 6 T cell receptor beta chains below were found in one sample sequenced in a study of T cells in Graves' hyperthyroidism and ophthalmopathy. Amplified TCR beta CDR3 regions came from RNA transcripts. Researchers ran a first-round RT-PCR on the TCR CDR3 using the HTBI primer set. TCRdb re-called the multiplex PCR reads through MiXCR, storing one row per CDR3 protein. The table lists 450,000 to 650,000 distinct CDR3 sequences, roughly 17% of them singletons. What was sequenced was blood. These receptors all come from a woman aged 18-29 years with Graves' ophthalmopathy.

At least ten counts were recorded for this clonotype. The gene calls are TRBV28 and TRBJ1-1, with 7 bases that match TRBD1. This CDR3 has 14 residues. Germline trimming cut 8 bases from V and 0 bases from J; bases unmatched to any gene: 6. The germline CDR1 and CDR2 sequences are MDHEN and SYDVKM. The DNA for the CDR3 is TGTGCCAGCGGGGACAGCATGCTGAACACTGAAGCTTTCTTT. This translates into CASGDSMLNTEAFF. Variable domain in full (rest from reference TRBV28 and TRBJ1-1): DVKVTQSSRYLVKRTGEKVFLECVQDMDHENMFWYRQDPGLGLRLIYFSYDVKMKEKGDIPEGYSVSREKKERFSLILESASTNQTSMYLCASGDSMLNTEAFFGQGTRLTVV.

This clonotype was seen ten or more times. The CDR3 here is CASSLWAGAQPQHF. The CDR3 DNA reads TGTGCCAGCAGTTTATGGGCAGGGGCCCAGCCCCAGCATTTT. The rearrangement uses TRBV28 and TRBJ1-5, with D maybe TRBD1 (6 bases). CDR1 MDHEN and CDR2 SYDVKM come from the germline V gene. Trimming took off 0 bases at V and 7 bases at J, with 10 bases between the two ends. This CDR3 region has 14 residues.

The rearrangement joins TRBV28 to TRBJ1-2; perhaps TRBD1 as D (5 bases). V shed 6 bases and J shed 6 bases, with 14 bases lying between them. The CDR3 has 13 residues. In germline, CDR1 is MDHEN, CDR2 SYDVKM. Here the CDR3 DNA reads TGTGCCAGCAGCGGGGGTGGGACCCATGGCTACACCTTC. Its translation is CASSGGGTHGYTF.

This clonotype appeared a few times. J is TRBJ2-3 and V is TRBV10-3, with D possibly TRBD2 on 6 matching bases. Germline CDR1 reads ENHRY; CDR2 reads SYGVKD. Trimming shortened V by 9 bases and J by 0 bases, and 10 bases separated the two germline ends. This CDR3 comprises 13 residues. The CDR3 bases are TGTGCCATTAGCGGATCTAGCACAGATACGCAGTATTTT. Residues: CAISGSSTDTQYF.

This chain joins TRBV4-3 and TRBJ1-1; 7 positions match TRBD1. V lost 0 bases and J lost 0; bases outside the gene matches: 13. This CDR3 contains 19 residues. The germline CDR1 and CDR2 sequences are LGHNA and YSLEER. CDR3 nucleotides: TGCGCCAGCAGCCAAGAGGGGACCGGGACAGAGACCTTGAACACTGAAGCTTTCTTT. Encoded protein: CASSQEGTGTETLNTEAFF.

This clonotype was counted a few times. Mismatch with germline at one junction end may stem from a read error. The rearrangement links TRBV7-2 to TRBJ2-3; 9 bases fit TRBD2. This CDR3 has 18 residues. CDR1 is SGHTA and CDR2 is FQGNSA in the germline V gene. CDR3 nucleotide sequence: TGTGCCAGCAGTTTAGTCGCGGGCGGGGGGGGTCTGACAGATACGCAGTATTTT. Translating gives CASSLVAGGGGLTDTQYF.